Described below is a single TCR beta chain sequence and its context. The sample originates from a study of blood T cell repertoires in COVID-19. Study overall: Spain, Italy and the United States supplied samples that represented acute and convalescent COVID-19. Sources were T cells, B-cell-depleted T cells, or PBMCs; the material itself was cDNA or gDNA.

The CDR3 length is 14 residues. V shed 2 bases and J shed 7 bases, with 9 bases lying between them. Germline CDR1 SGHTA, CDR2 FQGTGA. Original analysis: The authors estimated nucleated cell counts from reference gene primer amplification. Libraries were prepared by immunoSEQ multiplex PCR; TCRdb keeps only in-frame clonotypes and omits some of them. That table gives V, J and clone size, and the DNA gave D and trimming. The sample lists roughly 140,000 clones; about 85% were seen once. The sequence derives from a woman aged 55-70 years with COVID-19, enrolled during active disease. V usage is TRBV7-3 and J usage is TRBJ1-6, with D unclear. The sequencing sample was made of peripheral blood. The CDR3 DNA reads as TGTGCCAGCAGCTTATCCCGTCCGAATTCACCCCTCCACTTT. Protein product: CASSLSRPNSPLHF.